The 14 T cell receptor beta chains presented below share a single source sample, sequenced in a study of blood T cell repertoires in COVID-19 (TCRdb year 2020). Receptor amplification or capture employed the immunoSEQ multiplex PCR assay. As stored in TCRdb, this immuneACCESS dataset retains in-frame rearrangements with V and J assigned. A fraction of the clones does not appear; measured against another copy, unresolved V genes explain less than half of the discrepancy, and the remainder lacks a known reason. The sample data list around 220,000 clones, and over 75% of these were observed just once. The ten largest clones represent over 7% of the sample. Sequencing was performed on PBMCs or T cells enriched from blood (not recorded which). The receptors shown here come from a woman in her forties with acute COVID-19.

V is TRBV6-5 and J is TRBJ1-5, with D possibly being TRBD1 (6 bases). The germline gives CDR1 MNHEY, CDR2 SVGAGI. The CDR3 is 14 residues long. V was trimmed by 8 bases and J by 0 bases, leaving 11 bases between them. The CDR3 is CASVGRGSNQPQHF. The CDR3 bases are TGTGCCAGCGTGGGCAGGGGTAGCAATCAGCCCCAGCATTTT.

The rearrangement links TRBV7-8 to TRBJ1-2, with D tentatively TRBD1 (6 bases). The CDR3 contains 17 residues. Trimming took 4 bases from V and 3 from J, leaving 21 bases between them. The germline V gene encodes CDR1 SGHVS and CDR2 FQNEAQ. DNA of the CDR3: TGTGCCAGCAGCTCCGAAACTCCGTCGGGGGGCGACTATGGCTACACCTTC. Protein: CASSSETPSGGDYGYTF.

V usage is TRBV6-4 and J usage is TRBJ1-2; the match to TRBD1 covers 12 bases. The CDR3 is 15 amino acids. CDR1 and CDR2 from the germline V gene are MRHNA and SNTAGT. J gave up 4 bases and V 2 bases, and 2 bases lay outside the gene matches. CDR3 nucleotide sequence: TGTGCCAGCAGTGACCCGGGACAGGGGGCCTATGGCTACACCTTC. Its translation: CASSDPGQGAYGYTF.

Here the CDR3 DNA reads TGCGCCAGCAGTTCCCCCGGGGGGACCGCTGAAGCTTTCTTT. Protein: CASSSPGGTAEAFF. The chain links TRBV5-1 to TRBJ1-1; tentative D call: TRBD1 (5 bases). The germline V gene encodes CDR1 SGHRS and CDR2 YFSETQ. The CDR3 is 14 residues long. V lost 5 bases to trimming and J lost 6 bases, with 17 bases between them. Supplemented by reference TRBV5-1 and TRBJ1-1, the full variable domain reads KAGVTQTPRYLIKTRGQQVTLSCSPISGHRSVSWYQQTPGQGLQFLFEYFSETQRNKGNFPGRFSGRQFSNSRSEMNVSTLELGDSALYLCASSSPGGTAEAFFGQGTRLTVV.

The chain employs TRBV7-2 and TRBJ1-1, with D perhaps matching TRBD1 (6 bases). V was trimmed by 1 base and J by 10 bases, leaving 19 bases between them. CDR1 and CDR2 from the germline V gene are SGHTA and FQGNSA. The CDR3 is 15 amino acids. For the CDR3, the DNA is TGTGCCAGCAGCTTAGGTGGCAGGGGAGGGGTTGTAGCTTTCTTT. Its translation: CASSLGGRGGVVAFF.

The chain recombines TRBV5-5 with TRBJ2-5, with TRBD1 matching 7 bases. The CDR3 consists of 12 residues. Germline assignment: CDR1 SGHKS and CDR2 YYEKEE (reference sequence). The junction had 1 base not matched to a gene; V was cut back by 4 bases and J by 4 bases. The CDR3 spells CASSHRGETQYF. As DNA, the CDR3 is TGTGCCAGCAGCCACAGGGGAGAGACCCAGTACTTC.

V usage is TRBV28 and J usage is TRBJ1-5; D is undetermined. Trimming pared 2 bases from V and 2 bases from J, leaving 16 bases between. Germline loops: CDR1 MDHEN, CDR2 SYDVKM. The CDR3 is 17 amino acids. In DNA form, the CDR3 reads TGTGCCAGCAGTTTAATAGGTTTGACCGCGGGCAATCAGCCCCAGCATTTT. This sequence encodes CASSLIGLTAGNQPQHF.

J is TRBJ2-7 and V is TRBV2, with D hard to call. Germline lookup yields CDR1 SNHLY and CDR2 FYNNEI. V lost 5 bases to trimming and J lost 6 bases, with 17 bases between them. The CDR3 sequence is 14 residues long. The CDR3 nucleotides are TGTGCCAGCAGTCTGCTAGTACCTCCGGCCGAGCAGTACTTC. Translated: CASSLLVPPAEQYF.

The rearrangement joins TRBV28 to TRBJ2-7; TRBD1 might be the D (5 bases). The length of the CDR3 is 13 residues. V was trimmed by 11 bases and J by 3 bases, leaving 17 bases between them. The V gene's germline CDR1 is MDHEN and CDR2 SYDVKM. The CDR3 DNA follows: TGTGCCCCCGGACCAGGGATACTCTACGAGCAGTACTTC. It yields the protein CAPGPGILYEQYF.

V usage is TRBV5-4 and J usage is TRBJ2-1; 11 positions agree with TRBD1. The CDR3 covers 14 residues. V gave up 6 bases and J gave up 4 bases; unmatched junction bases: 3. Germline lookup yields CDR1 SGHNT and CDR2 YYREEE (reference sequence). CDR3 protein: CASKGTGGYNEQFF. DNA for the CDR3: TGTGCCAGCAAAGGGACAGGGGGTTACAATGAGCAGTTCTTC.

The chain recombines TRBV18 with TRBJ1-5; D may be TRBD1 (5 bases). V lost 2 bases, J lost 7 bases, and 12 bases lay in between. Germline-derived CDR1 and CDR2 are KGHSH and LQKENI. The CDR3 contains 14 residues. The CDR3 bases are TGTGCCAGCTCACCAGGGGACGGGGGGCAGCCCCAGCATTTT. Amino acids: CASSPGDGGQPQHF. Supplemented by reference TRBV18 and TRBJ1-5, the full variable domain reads NAGVMQNPRHLVRRRGQEARLRCSPMKGHSHVYWYRQLPEEGLKFMVYLQKENIIDESGMPKERFSAEFPKEGPSILRIQQVVRGDSAAYFCASSPGDGGQPQHFGDGTRLSIL.

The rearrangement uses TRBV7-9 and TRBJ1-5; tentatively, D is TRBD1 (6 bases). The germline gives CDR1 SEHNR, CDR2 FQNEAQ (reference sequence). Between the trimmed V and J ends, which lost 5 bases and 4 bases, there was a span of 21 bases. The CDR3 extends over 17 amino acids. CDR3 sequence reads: CASSEKGTGTPNQPQHF. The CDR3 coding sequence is TGTGCCAGCAGCGAAAAAGGGACCGGGACACCGAATCAGCCCCAGCATTTT. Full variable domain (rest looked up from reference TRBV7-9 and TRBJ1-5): DTGVSQNPRHKITKRGQNVTFRCDPISEHNRLYWYRQTLGQGPEFLTYFQNEAQLEKSRLLSDRFSAERPKGSFSTLEIQRTEQGDSAMYLCASSEKGTGTPNQPQHFGDGTRLSIL.

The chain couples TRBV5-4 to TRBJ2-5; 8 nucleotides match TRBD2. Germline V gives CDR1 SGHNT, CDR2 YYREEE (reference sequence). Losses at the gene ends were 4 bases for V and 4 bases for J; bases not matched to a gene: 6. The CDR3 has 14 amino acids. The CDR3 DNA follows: TGTGCCAGCAGCCGGGAGGGGAGGCCAGAGACCCAGTACTTC. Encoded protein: CASSREGRPETQYF.

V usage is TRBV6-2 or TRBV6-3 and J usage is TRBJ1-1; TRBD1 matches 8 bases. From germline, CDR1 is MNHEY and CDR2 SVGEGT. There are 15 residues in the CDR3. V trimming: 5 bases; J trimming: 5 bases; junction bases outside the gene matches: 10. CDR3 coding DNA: TGTGCCAGCAGTCACCACAGGGGGGCGGGGACTGAAGCTTTCTTT. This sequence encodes CASSHHRGAGTEAFF.